The clone carrying this T cell receptor (beta chain) was detected once. Its antigen is not known. cDNA synthesis used the whole RNA isolate, giving expressed TCRB sequences. The data were produced by immunoSEQ multiplex PCR, yet TCRdb's version contains in-frame clones alone and is incomplete. The table shows tens of thousands of clones, with less than 75% occurring only once. These data belong to a study of beta chain features in type 1 diabetes. Study summary: The patients were much like the healthy donors in age, gender and cell yields. Notes on the study in general: VDJ junctions from patients with type 1 diabetes contained fewer insertions and more deletions. Shorter TCRB CDR3s, moderately but significantly so, marked every one of the four CD4+ subsets in Type 1 diabetes patients.

Via CD45RO/CCR7/CD25/CD127/CD95/CD27, cells of the CD4+ naive, central memory, regulatory and stem cell-like memory subsets were sorted. Looked up from germline, CDR1 is KGHSH and CDR2 is LQKENI. The V and J ends lost 4 bases and 3 bases respectively, with 13 bases between them. The CDR3 spans 15 residues. The sequencing sample was made of stem cell memory CD4+ T cells from blood. V usage is TRBV18 and J usage is TRBJ1-5; D is possibly TRBD1 (5 bases). The origin of this receptor is a man younger than 35 with type 1 diabetes. In nucleotides, the CDR3 is TGTGCCAGCTCACTACAGGCGAACCTCAATCAGCCCCAGCATTTT. It specifies CASSLQANLNQPQHF.